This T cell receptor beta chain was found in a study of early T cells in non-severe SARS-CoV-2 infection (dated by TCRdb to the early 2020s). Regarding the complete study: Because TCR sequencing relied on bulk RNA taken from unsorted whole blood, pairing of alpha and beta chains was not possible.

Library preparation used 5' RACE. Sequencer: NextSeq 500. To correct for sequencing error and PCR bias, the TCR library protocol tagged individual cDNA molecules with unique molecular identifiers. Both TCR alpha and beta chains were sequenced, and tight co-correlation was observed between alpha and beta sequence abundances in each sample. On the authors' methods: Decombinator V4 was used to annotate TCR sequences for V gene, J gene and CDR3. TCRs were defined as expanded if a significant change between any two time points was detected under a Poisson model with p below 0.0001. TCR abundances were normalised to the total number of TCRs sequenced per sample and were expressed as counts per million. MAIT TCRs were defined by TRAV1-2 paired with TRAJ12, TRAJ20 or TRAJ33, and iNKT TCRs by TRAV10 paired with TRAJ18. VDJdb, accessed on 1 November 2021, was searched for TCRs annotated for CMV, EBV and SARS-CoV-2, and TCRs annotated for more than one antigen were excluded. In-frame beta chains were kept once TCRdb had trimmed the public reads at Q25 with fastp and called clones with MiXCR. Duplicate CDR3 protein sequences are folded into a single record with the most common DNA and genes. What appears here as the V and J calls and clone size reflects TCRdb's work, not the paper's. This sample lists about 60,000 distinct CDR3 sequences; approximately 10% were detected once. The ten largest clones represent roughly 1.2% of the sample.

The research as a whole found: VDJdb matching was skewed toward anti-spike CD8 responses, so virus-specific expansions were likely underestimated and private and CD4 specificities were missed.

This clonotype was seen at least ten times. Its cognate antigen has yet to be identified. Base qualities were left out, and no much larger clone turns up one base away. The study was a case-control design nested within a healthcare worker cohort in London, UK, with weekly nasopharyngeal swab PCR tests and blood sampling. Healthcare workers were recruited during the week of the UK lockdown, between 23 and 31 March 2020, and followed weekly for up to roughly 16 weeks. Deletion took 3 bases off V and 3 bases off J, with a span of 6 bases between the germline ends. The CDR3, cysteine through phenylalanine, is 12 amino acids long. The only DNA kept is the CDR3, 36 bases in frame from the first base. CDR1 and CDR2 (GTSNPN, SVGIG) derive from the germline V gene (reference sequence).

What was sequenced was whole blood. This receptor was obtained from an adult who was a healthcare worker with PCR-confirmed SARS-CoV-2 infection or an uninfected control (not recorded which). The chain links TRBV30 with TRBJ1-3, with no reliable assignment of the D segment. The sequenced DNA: TGTGCCTGGAGGGGGAATGGAAACACCATATATTTT. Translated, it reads CAWRGNGNTIYF.